This section outlines one T cell receptor (beta chain) sequence together with its context. Sequencing was performed with immunoSEQ multiplex PCR; in TCRdb, only in-frame clones are kept and a portion is missing. Of some 7,200 clones in the sample, 75% to 80% were seen once. The source of the sample is a study of sequential checkpoint blockade in melanoma. About the research overall: Both treatment sequences were followed by maintenance nivolumab.

In germline, CDR1 is SGHDN, CDR2 FVKESK. The CDR3 totals 15 residues. V was clipped by 0 bases and J by 2 bases; unmatched bases: 2. Regarding treatment: randomized to nivolumab then ipilimumab (arm A) or the reverse (arm B). No patient had prior DNA-damaging chemotherapy. The genes are TRBV14 and TRBJ2-7, with 9 bases aligning to TRBD1. Sequencing used CD8+ T cells sorted from blood (inferred from file names), obtained from a patient given nivolumab and ipilimumab in sequence. The receptor was isolated from a human donor with melanoma. The CDR3 region is CASSQERTGAYEQYF. CDR3 bases: TGTGCCAGCAGCCAAGAGAGGACAGGGGCCTACGAGCAGTACTTC.